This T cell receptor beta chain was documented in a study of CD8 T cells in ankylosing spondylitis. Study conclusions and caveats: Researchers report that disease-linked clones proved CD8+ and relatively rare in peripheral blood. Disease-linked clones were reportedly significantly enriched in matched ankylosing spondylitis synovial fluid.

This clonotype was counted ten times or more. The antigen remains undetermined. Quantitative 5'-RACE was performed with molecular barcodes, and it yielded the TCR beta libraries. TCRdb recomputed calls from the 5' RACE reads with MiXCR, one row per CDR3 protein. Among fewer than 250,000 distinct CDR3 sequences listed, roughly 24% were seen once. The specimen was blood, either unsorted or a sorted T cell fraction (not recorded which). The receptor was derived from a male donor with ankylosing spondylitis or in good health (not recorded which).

CDR3 region: CASRRADVSGNTIYF. CDR3 coding DNA: TGTGCCAGCAGGCGGGCTGATGTCTCTGGAAACACCATATATTTT. This rearrangement joins TRBV7-9 to TRBJ1-3; no definite D call. Per germline, CDR1 SEHNR and CDR2 FQNEAQ (reference sequence). The germline V and J ends were trimmed by 6 bases and 0 bases, with 12 bases remaining between them. The CDR3 contains 15 residues.